The T cell receptor beta chain described here comes from a study of regulatory T cells in long-lasting Graves disease. CDR3 size: 15 residues. V lost 3 bases to trimming and J lost 8 bases, with 19 bases between them. CDR3-region Arm-PCR and iRepertoire HTBI primers produced the TCR beta libraries. Via MiXCR, TCRdb re-called the multiplex PCR reads, giving one row per CDR3 protein. Of roughly 450,000 distinct CDR3 sequences listed, about 20% are singletons. Many counts were recorded for this clonotype. Time point described: persistent/refractory GD, antithyroid drugs over 5 years with positive TRAb. RNA extracted from PBMCs served as the sequencing template.

The TCR was taken from a female donor with Graves disease. The chain combines TRBV12-3 or TRBV12-4 with TRBJ1-2; D gene unclear. Sequencing used peripheral blood mononuclear cells (PBMCs), obtained when the disease was refractory, from a patient treated with antithyroid drugs. The chain's CDR3 is CASSFDEAIMYGYTF. For the CDR3, the DNA is TGTGCCAGCAGTTTCGACGAAGCTATAATGTACGGCTACACCTTC.